Listed here are 9 T cell receptor beta chains from one sample, sequenced in a study of response to subunit inactivated influenza vaccine. TCRdb reprocessed the RT-PCR reads via MiXCR and lists one record per CDR3 protein. The sample lists hundreds of thousands of distinct CDR3 sequences, 13% to 15% occurring once. Sequencing was performed on PBMCs from blood, taken roughly 15 days before vaccination. Receptor source: a middle-aged man who received an inactivated influenza vaccine.

In this sample, this clonotype turned up a few times. The V and J genes are TRBV24-1 and TRBJ2-2, with D hard to call. Germline CDR1 is KGHDR and CDR2 is SFDVKD. The V gene lost 2 bases and the J gene lost 5 bases, with 5 bases spanning the gap. This CDR3 contains 13 residues. The CDR3 is CATSDYYTGELFF. CDR3 coding DNA: TGTGCCACCAGTGATTATTATACCGGGGAGCTGTTTTTT.

The V call is TRBV19, the J call TRBJ2-1; D ambiguous. The CDR3 sequence is 16 residues long. The ends were cut back, 3 bases at V and 5 bases at J, with 17 bases in the middle. Per germline, CDR1 LNHDA and CDR2 SQIVND (reference sequence). CDR3 coding DNA: TGTGCCAGTAGTATTGGTGTGGGGTTGATCCACAATGAGCAGTTCTTC. Its protein product is CASSIGVGLIHNEQFF.

The chain links TRBV12-3 or TRBV12-4 to TRBJ2-1; D is uncertain. V lost 6 bases and J 12 bases, leaving 27 bases between the germline ends. CDR3 length: 16 amino acids. The DNA for the CDR3 is TGTGCCAGCAGAACTTCCGGGTGGCGCAGGAATGTATCGCAGTTCTTC. Translated: CASRTSGWRRNVSQFF.

In its sample, this clonotype was seen a few times. The chain joins TRBV5-4 to TRBJ1-2, with unresolved D. CDR1 is SGHNT, CDR2 YYREEE, per germline (reference sequence). CDR3 length: 14 amino acids. V was pared by 0 bases and J by 8 bases, with 14 bases between. The CDR3 region is CASSLAGVPEGYTF. In DNA, the CDR3 is TGTGCCAGCAGCTTGGCCGGGGTTCCAGAAGGCTACACCTTC.

In this sample, this clonotype turned up a few times. This chain links TRBV28 with TRBJ2-5; 9 nucleotides agree with TRBD1. The germline gives CDR1 MDHEN, CDR2 SYDVKM. CDR3 size: 15 residues. V lost 4 bases to trimming and J lost 6 bases; unmatched junction nucleotides: 9. The CDR3 DNA follows: TGTGCCAGCAGTTATCTACAACAGGGGGCAAAGACCCAGTACTTC. Translating it yields CASSYLQQGAKTQYF.

This chain's CDR3 is CSASQGVTSPLHF. The CDR3, as DNA: TGCAGTGCCTCTCAGGGGGTTACATCACCCCTCCACTTT. The chain employs TRBV20-1 and TRBJ1-6; 7 bases agree with TRBD1. With 6 bases clipped from V and 10 bases from J, the junction kept 9 bases outside the gene matches. Germline CDR1 reads DFQATT; CDR2 reads SNEGSKA (reference sequence). This CDR3 has 13 residues.

The table lists this clonotype with a few counts. The chain carries TRBV7-2 and TRBJ2-1; a possible D gene is TRBD2 (7 bases). V shed 5 bases and J shed 4 bases, with 18 bases lying between them. The germline CDR1 and CDR2 sequences are SGHTA and FQGNSA. The CDR3 spans 16 residues. The CDR3 DNA reads as TGTGCCAGCAGCGGGAGGGGGGTTTATAGTTACAATGAGCAGTTCTTC. Translating it yields CASSGRGVYSYNEQFF.

The CDR3 DNA reads as TGTGCCAGCAGCTTGGGCGCTAGCGGGAGACCCAATGAGCAGTTCTTC. Its protein is CASSLGASGRPNEQFF. This rearrangement joins TRBV5-5 to TRBJ2-1; 10 bases match TRBD2. The CDR3 is 16 residues long. J gave up 6 bases and V 0 bases, and 6 bases lay outside the gene matches. Germline V gene data show CDR1 as SGHKS and CDR2 as YYEKEE (reference sequence).

This clonotype was detected many times. The chain carries TRBV15 and TRBJ2-1; D remains ambiguous. The germline V and J ends were trimmed by 0 bases and 10 bases, with 10 bases remaining between them. The CDR3 is 13 amino acids. Looked up from germline, CDR1 is LNHNV and CDR2 is YYDKDF (reference sequence). For the CDR3, the DNA is TGTGCCACCAGCAGAGATCTTGGGGTCGAGCAGTTCTTC. This sequence encodes CATSRDLGVEQFF.